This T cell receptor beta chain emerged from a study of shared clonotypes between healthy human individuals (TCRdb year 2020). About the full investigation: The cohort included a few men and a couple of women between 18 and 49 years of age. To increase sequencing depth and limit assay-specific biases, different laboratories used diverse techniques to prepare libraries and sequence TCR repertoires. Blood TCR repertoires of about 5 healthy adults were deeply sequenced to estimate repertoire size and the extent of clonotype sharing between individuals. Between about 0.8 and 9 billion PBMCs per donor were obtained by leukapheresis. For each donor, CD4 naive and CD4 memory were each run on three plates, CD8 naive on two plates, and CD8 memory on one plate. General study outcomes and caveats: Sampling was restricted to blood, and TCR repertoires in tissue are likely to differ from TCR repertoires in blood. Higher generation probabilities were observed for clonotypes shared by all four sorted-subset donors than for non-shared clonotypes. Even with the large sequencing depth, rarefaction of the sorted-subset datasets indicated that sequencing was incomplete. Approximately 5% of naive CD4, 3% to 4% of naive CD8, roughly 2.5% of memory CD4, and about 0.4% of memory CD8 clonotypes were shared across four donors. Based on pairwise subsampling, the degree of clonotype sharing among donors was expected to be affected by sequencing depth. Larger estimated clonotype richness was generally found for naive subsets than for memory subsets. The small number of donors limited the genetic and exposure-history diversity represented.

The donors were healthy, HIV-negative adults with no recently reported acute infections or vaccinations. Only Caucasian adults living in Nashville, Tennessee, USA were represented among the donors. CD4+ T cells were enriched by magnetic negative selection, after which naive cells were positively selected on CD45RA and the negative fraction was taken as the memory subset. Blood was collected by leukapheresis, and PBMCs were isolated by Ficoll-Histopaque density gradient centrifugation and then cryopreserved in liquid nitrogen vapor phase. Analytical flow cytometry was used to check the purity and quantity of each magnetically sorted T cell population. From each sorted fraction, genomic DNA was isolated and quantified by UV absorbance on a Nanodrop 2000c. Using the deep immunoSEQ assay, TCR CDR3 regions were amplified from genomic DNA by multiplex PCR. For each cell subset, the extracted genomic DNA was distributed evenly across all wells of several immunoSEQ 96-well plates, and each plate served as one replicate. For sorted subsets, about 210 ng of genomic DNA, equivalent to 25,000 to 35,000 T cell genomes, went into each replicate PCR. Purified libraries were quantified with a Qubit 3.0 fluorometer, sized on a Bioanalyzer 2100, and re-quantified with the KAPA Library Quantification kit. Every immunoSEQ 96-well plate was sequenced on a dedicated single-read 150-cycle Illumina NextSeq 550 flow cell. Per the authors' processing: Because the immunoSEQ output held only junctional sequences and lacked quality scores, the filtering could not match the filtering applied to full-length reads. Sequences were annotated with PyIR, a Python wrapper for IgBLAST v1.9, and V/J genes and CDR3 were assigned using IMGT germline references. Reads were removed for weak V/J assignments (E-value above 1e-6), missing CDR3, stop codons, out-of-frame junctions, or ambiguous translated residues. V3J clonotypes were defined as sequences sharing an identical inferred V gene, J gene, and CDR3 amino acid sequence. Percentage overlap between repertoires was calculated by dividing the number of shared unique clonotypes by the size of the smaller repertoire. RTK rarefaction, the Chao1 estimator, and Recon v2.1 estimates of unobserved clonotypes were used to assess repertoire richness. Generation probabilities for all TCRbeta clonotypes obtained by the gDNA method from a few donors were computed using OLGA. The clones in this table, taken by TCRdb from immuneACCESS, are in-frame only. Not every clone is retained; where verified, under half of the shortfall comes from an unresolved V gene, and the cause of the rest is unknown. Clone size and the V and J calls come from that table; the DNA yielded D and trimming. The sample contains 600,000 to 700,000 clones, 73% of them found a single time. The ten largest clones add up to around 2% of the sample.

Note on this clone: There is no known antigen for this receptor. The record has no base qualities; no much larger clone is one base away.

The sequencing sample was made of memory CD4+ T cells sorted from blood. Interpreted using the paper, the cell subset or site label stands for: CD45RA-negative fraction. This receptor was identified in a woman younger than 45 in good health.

The nucleotide sequence reads as follows: TGTGCCAGCTCACCCGACGGGTCTGAGCCCCAGCATTTT. It encodes CASSPDGSEPQHF. This chain is built from TRBV18 and TRBJ1-5; confidence is insufficient to name the D gene. Reading from cysteine to phenylalanine, the CDR3 counts 13 amino acids. Kept here is only the CDR3 DNA, which spans 39 bases and is read in frame from base 1. CDR1 and CDR2 (KGHSH, LQKENI) derive from the germline V gene. The trim is 3 bases for V and 8 bases for J, with a gap of 11 bases between the germline ends.